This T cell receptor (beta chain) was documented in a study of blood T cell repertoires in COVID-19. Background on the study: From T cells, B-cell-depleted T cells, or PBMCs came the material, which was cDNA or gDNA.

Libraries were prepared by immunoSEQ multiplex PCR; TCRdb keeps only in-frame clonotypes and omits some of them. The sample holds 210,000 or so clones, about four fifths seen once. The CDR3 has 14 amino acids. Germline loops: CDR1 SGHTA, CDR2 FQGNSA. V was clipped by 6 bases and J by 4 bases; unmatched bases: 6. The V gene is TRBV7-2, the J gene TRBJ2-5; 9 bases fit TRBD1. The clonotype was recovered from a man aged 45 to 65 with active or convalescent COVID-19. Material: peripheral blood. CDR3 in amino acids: CASRLTGGGETQYF. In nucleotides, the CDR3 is TGTGCCAGCAGGCTGACAGGGGGAGGAGAGACCCAGTACTTC.